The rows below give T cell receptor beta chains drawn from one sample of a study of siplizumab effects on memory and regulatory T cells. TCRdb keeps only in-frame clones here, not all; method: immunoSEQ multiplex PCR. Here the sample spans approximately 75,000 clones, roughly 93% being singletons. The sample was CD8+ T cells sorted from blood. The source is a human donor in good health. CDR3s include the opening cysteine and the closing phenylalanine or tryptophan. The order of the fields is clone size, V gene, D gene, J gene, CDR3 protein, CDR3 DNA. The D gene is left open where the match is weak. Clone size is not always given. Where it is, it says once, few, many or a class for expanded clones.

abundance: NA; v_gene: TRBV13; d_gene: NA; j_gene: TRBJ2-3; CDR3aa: CASSLEWIDTQYF; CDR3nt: TGTGCCAGCAGCTTAGAGTGGATAGATACGCAGTATTTT
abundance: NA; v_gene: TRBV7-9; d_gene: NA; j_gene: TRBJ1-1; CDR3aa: CASRIPSTEAFF; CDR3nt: TGTGCCAGCAGGATCCCTAGCACTGAAGCTTTCTTT
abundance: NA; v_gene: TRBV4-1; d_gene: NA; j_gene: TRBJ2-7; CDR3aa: CASSQGGLGSYEQYF; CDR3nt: TGCGCCAGCAGCCAAGGGGGGCTTGGATCCTACGAGCAGTACTTC
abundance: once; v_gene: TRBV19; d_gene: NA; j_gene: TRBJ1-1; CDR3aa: CASSIGTEEVF; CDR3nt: TGTGCCAGTAGTATAGGGACAGAGGAGGTCTTT
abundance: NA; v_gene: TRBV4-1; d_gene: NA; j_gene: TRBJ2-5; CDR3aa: CASSQDDPEETQYF; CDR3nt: TGCGCCAGCAGCCAAGACGACCCAGAAGAGACCCAGTACTTC
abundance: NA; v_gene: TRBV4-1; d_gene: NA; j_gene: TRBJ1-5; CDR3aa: CASSQPGDQPQHF; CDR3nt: TGCGCCAGCAGCCAGCCCGGGGACCAGCCCCAGCATTTT
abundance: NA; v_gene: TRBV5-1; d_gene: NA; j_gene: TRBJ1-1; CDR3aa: CASSGTGSGTEAFF; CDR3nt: TGCGCCAGCAGCGGAACAGGGTCGGGTACTGAAGCTTTCTTT
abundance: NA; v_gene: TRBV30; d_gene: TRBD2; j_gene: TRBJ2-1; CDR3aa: CAWSVRGDEQFF; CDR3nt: TGTGCCTGGAGTGTACGGGGGGATGAGCAGTTCTTC
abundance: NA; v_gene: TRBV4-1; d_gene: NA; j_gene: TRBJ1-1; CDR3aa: CASSQDSRIINTEAFF; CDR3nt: TGCGCCAGCAGCCAAGATTCCCGCATTATCAACACTGAAGCTTTCTTT
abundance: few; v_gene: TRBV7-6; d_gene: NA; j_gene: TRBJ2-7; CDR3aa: CASSSTGDWGEQYF; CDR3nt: TGTGCCAGCAGCTCGACGGGTGATTGGGGAGAGCAGTACTTC
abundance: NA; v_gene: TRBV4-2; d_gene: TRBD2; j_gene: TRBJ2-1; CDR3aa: CASSPPSGSYYNEQFF; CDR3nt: TGTGCCAGCAGCCCTCCTAGCGGTTCCTACTACAATGAGCAGTTCTTC
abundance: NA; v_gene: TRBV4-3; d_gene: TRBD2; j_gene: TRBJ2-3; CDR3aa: CASSQGLAGSTDTQYF; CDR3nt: TGCGCCAGCAGCCAAGGGCTAGCGGGCTCCACAGATACGCAGTATTTT
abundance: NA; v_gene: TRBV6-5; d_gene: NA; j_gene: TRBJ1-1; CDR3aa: CASSSENTEAFF; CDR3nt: TGTGCCAGCAGTTCAGAGAACACTGAAGCTTTCTTT
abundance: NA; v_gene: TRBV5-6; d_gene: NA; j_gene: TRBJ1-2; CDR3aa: CASSLDFYGYTF; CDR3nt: TGTGCCAGCAGCCTCGACTTCTATGGCTACACCTTC
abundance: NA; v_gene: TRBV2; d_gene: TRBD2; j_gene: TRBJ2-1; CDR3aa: CASPKGGTSYNEQFF; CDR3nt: TGTGCCAGCCCAAAGGGGGGGACTAGCTACAATGAGCAGTTCTTC
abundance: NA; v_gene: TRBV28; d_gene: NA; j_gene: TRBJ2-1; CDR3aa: CASSWLGYNEQFF; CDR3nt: TGTGCCAGCAGTTGGTTGGGGTACAATGAGCAGTTCTTC
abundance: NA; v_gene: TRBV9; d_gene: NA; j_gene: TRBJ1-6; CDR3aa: CASSVGGTEANSPLHF; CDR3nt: TGTGCCAGCAGCGTAGGGGGGACTGAGGCTAATTCACCCCTCCACTTT
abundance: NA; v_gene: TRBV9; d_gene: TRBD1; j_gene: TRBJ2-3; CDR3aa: CASSVGTGVTDTQYF; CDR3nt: TGTGCCAGCAGCGTAGGGACAGGGGTTACAGATACGCAGTATTTT
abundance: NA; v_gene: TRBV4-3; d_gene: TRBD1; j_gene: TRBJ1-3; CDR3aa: CASSQGTGARDGNTIYF; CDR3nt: TGCGCCAGCAGCCAGGGGACAGGGGCGAGGGATGGAAACACCATATATTTT
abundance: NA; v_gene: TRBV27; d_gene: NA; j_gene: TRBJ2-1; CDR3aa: CASSLGSGYEQFF; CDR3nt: TGTGCCAGCAGTTTAGGGTCAGGGTATGAGCAGTTCTTC
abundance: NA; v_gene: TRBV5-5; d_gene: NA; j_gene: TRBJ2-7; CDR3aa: CASSRVSGDTYEQYF; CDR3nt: TGTGCCAGCAGCCGAGTTAGCGGCGACACCTACGAGCAGTACTTC
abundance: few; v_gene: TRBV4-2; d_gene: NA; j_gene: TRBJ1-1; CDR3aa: CASSQDWENTEAFF; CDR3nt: TGTGCCAGCAGCCAAGATTGGGAGAACACTGAAGCTTTCTTT
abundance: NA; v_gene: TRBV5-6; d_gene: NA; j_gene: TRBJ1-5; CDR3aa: CASSLGAGFGNQPQHF; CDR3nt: TGTGCCAGCAGCTTGGGGGCGGGATTTGGCAATCAGCCCCAGCATTTT
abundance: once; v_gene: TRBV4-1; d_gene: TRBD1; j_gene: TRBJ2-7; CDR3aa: CASSHGTGRDEQYF; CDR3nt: TGCGCCAGCAGCCATGGGACAGGGAGGGACGAGCAGTACTTC
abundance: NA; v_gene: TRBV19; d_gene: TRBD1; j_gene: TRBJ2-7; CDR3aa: CASSYGQGTTEQYF; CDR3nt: TGTGCCAGTAGTTACGGACAGGGCACAACCGAGCAGTACTTC
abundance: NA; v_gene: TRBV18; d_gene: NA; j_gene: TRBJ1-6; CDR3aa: CASSPDGMAGRSPLHF; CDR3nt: TGTGCCAGCTCACCGGACGGGATGGCTGGCCGTTCACCCCTCCACTTT
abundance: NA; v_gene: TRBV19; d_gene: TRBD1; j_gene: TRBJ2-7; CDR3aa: CASSPASTGEFDEQYF; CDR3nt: TGTGCCAGTTCCCCCGCGTCGACAGGGGAATTCGACGAGCAGTACTTC